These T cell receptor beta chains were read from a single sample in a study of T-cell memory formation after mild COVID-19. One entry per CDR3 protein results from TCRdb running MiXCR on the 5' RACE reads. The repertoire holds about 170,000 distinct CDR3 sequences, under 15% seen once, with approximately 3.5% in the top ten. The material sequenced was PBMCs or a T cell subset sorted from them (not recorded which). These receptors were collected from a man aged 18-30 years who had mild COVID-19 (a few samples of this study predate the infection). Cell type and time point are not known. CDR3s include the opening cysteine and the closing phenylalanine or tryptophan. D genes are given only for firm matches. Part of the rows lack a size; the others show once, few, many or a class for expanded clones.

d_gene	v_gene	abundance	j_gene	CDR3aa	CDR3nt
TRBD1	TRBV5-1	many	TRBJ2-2	CASSRTGAAGELFF	TGCGCCAGCAGCCGGACAGGGGCGGCCGGGGAGCTGTTTTTT
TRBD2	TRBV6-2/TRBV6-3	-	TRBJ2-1	CASRPRGGGDTMRQFF	TGTGCCAGCAGGCCCCGCGGCGGGGGGGATACAATGAGGCAGTTCTTC
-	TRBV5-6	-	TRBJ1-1	CASSLWAGQAFF	TGTGCCAGCAGCTTGTGGGCAGGACAAGCTTTCTTT
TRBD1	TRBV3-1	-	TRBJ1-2	CASSPRDSFYGYTF	TGTGCCAGCAGCCCCCGGGACAGTTTCTATGGCTACACCTTC
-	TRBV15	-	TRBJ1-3	CATSRAGSGNTIYF	TGTGCCACCAGCAGAGCAGGGTCTGGAAACACCATATATTTT
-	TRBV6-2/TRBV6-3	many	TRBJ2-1	CASSSLVGGHNEQFF	TGTGCCAGCAGTTCCCTTGTAGGAGGTCACAATGAGCAGTTCTTC
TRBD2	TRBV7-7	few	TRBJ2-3	CASSIGLAGTTDTQYF	TGTGCCAGCAGCATCGGACTAGCGGGGACCACAGATACGCAGTATTTT
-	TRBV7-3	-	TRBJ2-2	CASRTGAVGELFF	TGTGCCAGCAGAACGGGGGCAGTCGGGGAGCTGTTTTTT
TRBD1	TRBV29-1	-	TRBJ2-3	CSVTTGSVGDTQYF	TGCAGCGTGACGACAGGGTCGGTAGGAGATACGCAGTATTTT
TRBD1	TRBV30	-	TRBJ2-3	CAWSIGGTGSDTQYF	TGTGCCTGGAGTATCGGCGGGACAGGGTCAGATACGCAGTATTTT
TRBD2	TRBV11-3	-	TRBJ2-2	CASSLRGLDHGELFF	TGTGCCAGCAGCTTAAGAGGACTAGACCACGGGGAGCTGTTTTTT
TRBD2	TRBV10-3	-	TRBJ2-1	CAISDTAGGPNEQFF	TGTGCCATCAGTGACACAGCGGGGGGGCCTAATGAGCAGTTCTTC
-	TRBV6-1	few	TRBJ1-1	CASSELGPNTEAFF	TGTGCCAGCAGTGAATTGGGACCGAACACTGAAGCTTTCTTT
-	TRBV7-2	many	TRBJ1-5	CASSSDHRQPQHF	TGTGCCAGCAGCTCAGACCACCGGCAGCCCCAGCATTTT
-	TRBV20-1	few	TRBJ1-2	CSATTGYGYTF	TGCAGTGCTACCACAGGGTACGGCTACACCTTC
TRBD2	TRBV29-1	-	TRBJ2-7	CSAGRGYEQYF	TGCAGCGCCGGGCGGGGGTACGAGCAGTACTTC
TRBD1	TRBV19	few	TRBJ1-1	CASSRGGGDTEAFF	TGTGCCAGTAGTAGGGGAGGGGGCGACACTGAAGCTTTCTTT
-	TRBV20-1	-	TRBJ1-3	CSARDWGGGNTIYF	TGCAGTGCTAGAGATTGGGGCGGTGGAAACACCATATATTTT
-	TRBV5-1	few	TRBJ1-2	CASSPWRGANYGYTF	TGCGCCAGCAGCCCCTGGAGGGGGGCTAACTATGGCTACACCTTC
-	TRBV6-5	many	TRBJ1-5	CASSSQTGLHSNQPQHF	TGTGCCAGCAGTTCCCAGACAGGACTCCATAGCAATCAGCCCCAGCATTTT
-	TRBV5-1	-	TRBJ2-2	CASSTVEGYGELFF	TGCGCCAGCAGCACTGTCGAAGGTTACGGGGAGCTGTTTTTT
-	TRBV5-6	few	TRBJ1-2	CASSPGPSYGYTF	TGTGCCAGCAGCCCCGGACCGAGCTATGGCTACACCTTC
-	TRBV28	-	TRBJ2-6	CASRQTGTSGANVLTF	TGTGCCAGCAGACAAACAGGGACCTCTGGGGCCAACGTCCTGACTTTC
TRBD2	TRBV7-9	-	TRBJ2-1	CASSYGLAGGPEQFF	TGTGCCAGCAGCTACGGACTAGCGGGGGGGCCCGAGCAGTTCTTC
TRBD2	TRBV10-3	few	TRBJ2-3	CAISESITSGVTDTQYF	TGTGCCATCAGTGAGTCGATAACGAGCGGGGTCACAGATACGCAGTATTTT
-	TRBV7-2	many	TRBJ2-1	CASSLGGAGKVFF	TGTGCCAGCAGCTTAGGGGGGGCAGGGAAGGTGTTCTTC
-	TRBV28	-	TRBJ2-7	CASSSYPGEQYF	TGTGCCAGCAGCTCATACCCGGGGGAGCAGTACTTC
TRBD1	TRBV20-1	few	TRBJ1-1	CSARDPTGPGGTEAFF	TGCAGTGCTAGAGACCCGACAGGGCCAGGGGGCACTGAAGCTTTCTTT
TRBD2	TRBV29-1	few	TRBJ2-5	CSVEVAGGRKAQYF	TGCAGCGTTGAAGTAGCGGGGGGCCGAAAGGCCCAGTACTTC
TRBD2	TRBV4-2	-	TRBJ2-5	CASSQDRSGGAQTQYF	TGTGCCAGCAGCCAAGATCGGAGCGGGGGGGCCCAGACCCAGTACTTC
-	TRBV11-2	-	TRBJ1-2	CASGPRESEGYTF	TGTGCCAGCGGACCCAGGGAGAGTGAGGGCTACACCTTC